This TCR beta chain was captured in a study of beta chain features in type 1 diabetes. Investigators reverse transcribed all isolated RNA, so they sequenced expressed TCRB transcripts. The method was immunoSEQ multiplex PCR; TCRdb's version includes in-frame clones alone and lacks a portion of them. The table includes about 240,000 clones, approximately 15% detected once. This clone was counted only a few times. Its target is unknown. Study outcomes and limitations: The analysis here could not establish whether HLA type shapes TCRB rearrangement. Moderately but significantly shorter TCRB CDR3s were found in Type 1 diabetes patients in all four CD4+ subsets.

The authors obtained over 98% purity in all sorted populations. What was sequenced was naive CD4+ T cells from blood. The clonotype comes from a man aged 25-45 years with type 1 diabetes.

CDR3 nucleotide sequence: TGTGCCAGCAGCCCCCCGGACCCTCCCCGGGGTGAAGCTTTCTTT. Protein product: CASSPPDPPRGEAFF. The chain couples TRBV9 to TRBJ1-1; D gene unclear. The CDR3 runs to 15 residues. The germline V gene has CDR1 SGDLS and CDR2 YYNGEE. Trimming removed 4 bases from V and 7 bases from J, with 20 bases in between.